This is a list of T cell receptor beta chains from one sample in a study of blood T cell repertoires in COVID-19. The repertoire was sequenced with immunoSEQ multiplex PCR; TCRdb's copy has only in-frame clones and lacks some. This table holds 350,000 to 450,000 clones, 89% found once. Sequencing was performed on PBMCs or T cells enriched from blood (not recorded which). These receptors came from a woman aged 25-40 years who had recovered from COVID-19. Each CDR3 is given with its conserved first and last residue. A D gene is named only where the DNA matches it firmly. Not every row has a clone size; where given, it reads once, few, many or a size class.

TGTGCCAGCAGGTCCGGACAGGGTTCGGGAGAGACCCAGTACTTC,CASRSGQGSGETQYF,-,TRBJ2-5,15,TRBV6-5,TRBD1
TGTGCCAGCAGCCAAGGTCGGACTACGGATCTCACAGATACGCAGTATTTT,CASSQGRTTDLTDTQYF,few,TRBJ2-3,17,TRBV4-2,-
TGTGCCAGCTCACGCCGGGACAGTCCCTACAATGAGCAGTTCTTC,CASSRRDSPYNEQFF,-,TRBJ2-1,15,TRBV18,TRBD1
TGTGCCAGCAGCTTGGGAGGGTACCAAGAGACCCAGTACTTC,CASSLGGYQETQYF,-,TRBJ2-5,14,TRBV5-8,-
TGTGCCAGCAGCCTCGGACAGGGGAACACTGAAGCTTTCTTT,CASSLGQGNTEAFF,-,TRBJ1-1,14,TRBV11-3,TRBD1
TGTGCCTGGAGTACTATACAGGGCTCTCAGCCCCAGCATTTT,CAWSTIQGSQPQHF,few,TRBJ1-5,14,TRBV30,-
TGTGCCAGCAGCCCGGGAAGCATCGTTGAAGCTTTCTTT,CASSPGSIVEAFF,once,TRBJ1-1,13,TRBV28,-
TGTGCCAGCAGTTTATCTTTCGGGACTAGCGGGATCTCCTACGAGCAGTACTTC,CASSLSFGTSGISYEQYF,-,TRBJ2-7,18,TRBV27,TRBD2
TGTGCCAGCAGCTCCCCTGGACTAGCCAAAAACATTCAGTACTTC,CASSSPGLAKNIQYF,-,TRBJ2-4,15,TRBV14,-
TGTGCCACCAGTGATTTACCTCCTTTCAGCACCGGGGAGCTGTTTTTT,CATSDLPPFSTGELFF,-,TRBJ2-2,16,TRBV24-1,-
TGTGCCAGCAGCCCGGGGTTAGGGAGACAGCCCCAGCATTTT,CASSPGLGRQPQHF,-,TRBJ1-5,14,TRBV7-9,-
TGTGCCAGCAGCCCAGGCACGGTCTTAGCGGGAGATGAAGAGACCCAGTACTTC,CASSPGTVLAGDEETQYF,-,TRBJ2-5,18,TRBV7-9,TRBD2
TGTGCCAGCAGGCGTACAGGGGCCTACGAGCAGTACTTC,CASRRTGAYEQYF,-,TRBJ2-7,13,TRBV12-3/TRBV12-4,TRBD1
TGTGCCTGGGCCAGACAGGGCCTTGAAGCTTTCTTT,CAWARQGLEAFF,-,TRBJ1-1,12,TRBV30,TRBD1
TGTGCCAGCAGCGAGGGACAGGGGGCCTACGAGCAGTACTTC,CASSEGQGAYEQYF,-,TRBJ2-7,14,TRBV9,TRBD1
TGTGCCAGCAGTGGAATCCGGGACAGGGAGTACGAGCAGTACTTC,CASSGIRDREYEQYF,-,TRBJ2-7,15,TRBV25-1,TRBD1
TGTGCTAGTGGTCCCGGTTCTGGGGCAAGGGGGTCGCAGTATTTT,CASGPGSGARGSQYF,-,TRBJ2-3,15,TRBV12-5,-
TGTGCCAGCAGTGGTCATCTAGCGGGAACTACCTCCTACGAGCAGTACTTC,CASSGHLAGTTSYEQYF,-,TRBJ2-7,17,TRBV25-1,TRBD2
TGTGCCAGCAGTTACTCCCAGGGGGCGTCTGAAGCTTTCTTT,CASSYSQGASEAFF,-,TRBJ1-1,14,TRBV6-5,TRBD1
TGTGCCAGCAGCCCTCTCGGTCCTCCGGAAAAACTGTTTTTT,CASSPLGPPEKLFF,-,TRBJ1-4,14,TRBV7-2,-
TGCAGCGTTGACTCTAGCGGGAGGGAGGGGCAAGAGACCCAGTACTTC,CSVDSSGREGQETQYF,-,TRBJ2-5,16,TRBV29-1,TRBD2
TGTGCCAGCAGCTTGGCGTCAGGGGGCTACAATGAGCAGTTCTTC,CASSLASGGYNEQFF,-,TRBJ2-1,15,TRBV5-4,TRBD1
TGTGCCAGTAGCGGGACTAGTAGCTCCTACAATGAGCAGTTCTTC,CASSGTSSSYNEQFF,-,TRBJ2-1,15,TRBV19,TRBD2
TGCAGTGCTAGTACCTTACTCGGGGGAGAGACCCAGTACTTC,CSASTLLGGETQYF,-,TRBJ2-5,14,TRBV20-1,-
TGTGCCACCAGTGTTACTGAAAACTATGGCTACACCTTC,CATSVTENYGYTF,-,TRBJ1-2,13,TRBV24-1,-
TGCGCCAGCAGCCCGGGACTAGCGAGTTTCAATGAGCAGTTCTTC,CASSPGLASFNEQFF,once,TRBJ2-1,15,TRBV5-1,TRBD2